A selection of T cell receptor beta chains follows, all from one sample in a study of T cells in Graves' hyperthyroidism and ophthalmopathy. TCRdb independently ran MiXCR on the multiplex PCR reads; one entry per CDR3 protein. The sample lists about 400,000 distinct CDR3 sequences; more than 12% were seen once. Specimen: blood. All receptors come from a woman between 25 and 40 years old with Graves' hyperthyroidism. Each CDR3 is given with its conserved first and last residue. The D gene is left open where the match is weak. Expanded clones get a size class; other rows say once, few or many, or leave the size out.

abundance,j_gene,v_gene,d_gene,CDR3aa,CDR3nt
many,TRBJ2-7,TRBV28,TRBD1,CASSFTRKQGAGEQYF,TGTGCCAGCAGTTTTACCCGGAAACAGGGGGCTGGCGAGCAGTACTTC
NA,TRBJ2-7,TRBV20-1,TRBD1,CSATGQFYEQYF,TGCAGTGCCACGGGACAGTTCTACGAGCAGTACTTC
few,TRBJ2-5,TRBV19,NA,CASSIGGGETQYF,TGTGCCAGTAGTATAGGAGGAGGGGAGACCCAGTACTTC
many,TRBJ2-3,TRBV30,TRBD2,CAWSGTSGSTDTQYF,TGTGCCTGGAGTGGAACTAGCGGGAGCACAGATACGCAGTATTTT
few,TRBJ2-5,TRBV4-1,TRBD2,CASSPPRAGGGEIQYF,TGCGCCAGCAGCCCCCCGCGAGCGGGAGGTGGAGAGATCCAGTACTTC
many,TRBJ2-7,TRBV7-8,TRBD1,CASSLRDSSYEQYF,TGTGCCAGCAGCCTCCGGGACAGTTCCTACGAGCAGTACTTC
few,TRBJ1-1,TRBV20-1,NA,CSAPSAVRVGTEAFF,TGCAGTGCTCCTAGCGCTGTCAGGGTAGGGACTGAAGCTTTCTTT
once,TRBJ2-6,TRBV6-2/TRBV6-3,NA,CASRHDPWGDSGANVLTF,TGTGCCAGTAGACACGACCCGTGGGGGGACTCTGGGGCCAACGTCCTGACTTTC
few,TRBJ1-2,TRBV30,NA,CAWGYRAKTMNLYGYTF,TGTGCCTGGGGCTATAGGGCCAAGACCATGAATCTTTATGGCTACACCTTC
few,TRBJ2-5,TRBV28,NA,CASSFGGTGSYF,TGTGCCAGCAGTTTTGGGGGAACAGGTTCATACTTC
many,TRBJ2-5,TRBV18,TRBD2,CASSPSAGTYQETQYF,TGTGCCAGCTCACCTTCAGCGGGGACGTACCAAGAGACCCAGTACTTC
many,TRBJ2-1,TRBV12-3/TRBV12-4,NA,CASSSGPGEQFF,TGTGCCAGCAGTTCGGGACCAGGAGAGCAGTTCTTC
few,TRBJ2-1,TRBV6-1,TRBD2,CASRPPGLAYNEQFF,TGTGCCAGCAGACCTCCGGGACTAGCCTACAATGAGCAGTTCTTC
many,TRBJ2-1,TRBV3-1,NA,CASSQSEGGVYNEQFF,TGTGCCAGCAGCCAATCCGAGGGGGGGGTGTACAATGAGCAGTTCTTC
many,TRBJ2-6,TRBV3-1,NA,CASSQETSGANVLTF,TGTGCCAGCAGCCAAGAGACCTCTGGGGCCAACGTCCTGACTTTC
many,TRBJ2-7,TRBV11-3,NA,CASSLTRRDSQQYF,TGTGCCAGCAGCTTGACAAGGAGAGACTCTCAGCAGTACTTC
NA,TRBJ2-1,TRBV6-6,NA,CASSYSKTKDEQFF,TGTGCCAGCAGTTACTCGAAGACCAAGGATGAGCAGTTCTTC
many,TRBJ2-7,TRBV12-3/TRBV12-4,NA,CASSSDRGPYEQYF,TGTGCCAGCAGTTCAGACCGGGGACCCTACGAGCAGTACTTC
many,TRBJ2-1,TRBV12-5,NA,CASGPDTGFGNEQFF,TGTGCTAGTGGTCCCGATACAGGGTTCGGCAATGAGCAGTTCTTC
many,TRBJ1-2,TRBV28,NA,CASTRDSYGYTF,TGTGCCAGCACCCGAGACAGCTATGGCTACACCTTC
NA,TRBJ2-1,TRBV20-1,TRBD2,CSALFLAGAVYNEQFF,TGCAGTGCTCTTTTCTTAGCGGGAGCGGTCTACAATGAGCAGTTCTTC
few,TRBJ2-2,TRBV3-1,TRBD1,CASSPTGGITGELFF,TGTGCCAGCAGCCCGACAGGGGGCATCACCGGGGAGCTGTTTTTT
many,TRBJ2-2,TRBV12-3/TRBV12-4,NA,CASSLHGAGTGELFF,TGTGCCAGCAGTTTACACGGGGCTGGAACCGGGGAGCTGTTTTTT
many,TRBJ2-5,TRBV7-7,TRBD2,CASSLGLAGEETQYF,TGTGCCAGCAGCTTAGGACTAGCGGGAGAAGAGACCCAGTACTTC
many,TRBJ1-1,TRBV6-6,NA,CASSYSILLSASNTEAFF,TGTGCCAGCAGTTACTCGATTTTATTGTCAGCTTCGAACACTGAAGCTTTCTTT
few,TRBJ2-1,TRBV9,TRBD2,CASSKGLAGGPSYNEQFF,TGTGCCAGCAGCAAGGGACTAGCGGGAGGGCCCTCCTACAATGAGCAGTTCTTC
many,TRBJ2-1,TRBV24-1,NA,CATSPASEIGNEQFF,TGTGCCACCAGTCCGGCTAGCGAAATCGGCAATGAGCAGTTCTTC
many,TRBJ2-1,TRBV5-1,TRBD2,CASTSGMSYNEQFF,TGCGCCAGCACTAGCGGGATGTCCTACAATGAGCAGTTCTTC
many,TRBJ2-1,TRBV2,TRBD2,CASSGLAGVVNEQFF,TGTGCCAGCAGTGGGCTAGCGGGAGTGGTCAATGAGCAGTTCTTC
NA,TRBJ2-3,TRBV24-1,TRBD2,CATSDFGSSGKSTDTQYF,TGTGCCACCAGTGATTTCGGTAGTAGCGGGAAGAGCACAGATACGCAGTATTTT
many,TRBJ2-1,TRBV18,TRBD2,CASSPGLAPNEQFF,TGTGCCAGCTCACCGGGACTAGCGCCCAATGAGCAGTTCTTC
NA,TRBJ2-3,TRBV9,TRBD1,CASSPGGSDTQYF,TGTGCCAGCAGCCCAGGGGGATCAGATACGCAGTATTTT
NA,TRBJ2-7,TRBV2,NA,CASSEGDSPGGEQYF,TGTGCCAGCAGTGAAGGGGACAGTCCCGGAGGGGAGCAGTACTTC
many,TRBJ2-1,TRBV28,TRBD2,CASSSPRPSGIYNEQFF,TGTGCCAGCAGTTCCCCCCGGCCGAGCGGGATCTACAATGAGCAGTTCTTC
NA,TRBJ1-6,TRBV27,NA,CASSLWTSRNSPLHF,TGTGCCAGCAGTTTATGGACGAGTCGCAATTCACCCCTCCACTTT
many,TRBJ1-2,TRBV20-1,NA,CSATQPLNYGYTF,TGCAGTGCTACGCAGCCTCTCAACTATGGCTACACCTTC
many,TRBJ1-2,TRBV12-3/TRBV12-4,NA,CASSLPGVRVRYGYTF,TGTGCCAGCAGTTTACCAGGTGTAAGGGTCCGCTATGGCTACACCTTC
NA,TRBJ1-1,TRBV10-3,NA,CAISEGQNTEAFF,TGTGCCATCAGTGAAGGTCAGAACACTGAAGCTTTCTTT
many,TRBJ2-3,TRBV19,NA,CASSISLDRASPDTQYF,NA
many,TRBJ2-3,TRBV6-1,TRBD2,CASRRGTSGGDSTDTQYF,TGTGCCAGCAGGCGAGGGACTAGCGGAGGAGACAGCACAGATACGCAGTATTTT
NA,TRBJ2-7,TRBV27,TRBD2,CASSSGGKWEQYF,TGTGCCAGCAGTTCGGGGGGGAAGTGGGAGCAGTACTTC
few,TRBJ2-5,TRBV3-1,NA,CASSQVGKQETQYF,TGTGCCAGCAGCCAAGTAGGCAAGCAAGAGACCCAGTACTTC
many,TRBJ2-3,TRBV11-2,NA,CASSPLRGRGVDTQYF,TGTGCCAGCAGCCCTCTGAGGGGGCGCGGGGTGGATACGCAGTATTTT
few,TRBJ1-4,TRBV5-1,NA,CASHRDGASNEKLFF,TGCGCCAGCCATAGAGATGGGGCATCTAATGAAAAACTGTTTTTT
many,TRBJ1-3,TRBV12-3/TRBV12-4,TRBD1,CASSQTGGSGNTIYF,TGTGCCAGCAGCCAAACAGGGGGCTCTGGAAACACCATATATTTT
many,TRBJ2-5,TRBV4-1,NA,CASSQGGYGETQYF,TGCGCCAGCAGCCAAGGGGGATACGGGGAGACCCAGTACTTC
many,TRBJ2-7,TRBV20-1,TRBD2,CSASVPGGSYEQYF,TGCAGTGCTAGTGTCCCGGGGGGCTCCTACGAGCAGTACTTC
NA,TRBJ2-7,TRBV19,TRBD1,CASRSGQGYEQYF,TGTGCCAGTAGATCCGGACAGGGCTACGAGCAGTACTTC
many,TRBJ2-2,TRBV20-1,NA,CSARNTGELFF,TGCAGTGCTAGGAACACCGGGGAGCTGTTTTTT
many,TRBJ2-3,TRBV7-3,TRBD1,CASGTGSDTQYF,TGTGCCAGTGGGACAGGGTCAGATACGCAGTATTTT
many,TRBJ2-7,TRBV3-1,NA,CASSERLYEQYF,TGTGCCAGCAGCGAACGGCTCTACGAGCAGTACTTC
many,TRBJ2-7,TRBV12-3/TRBV12-4,TRBD2,CASSPLGGGLIHEQYF,TGTGCCAGCAGTCCTTTGGGGGGGGGGTTGATCCACGAGCAGTACTTC
many,TRBJ2-5,TRBV30,NA,CAWSVPGGAVGETQYF,TGTGCCTGGAGTGTACCTGGGGGAGCGGTGGGAGAGACCCAGTACTTC
few,TRBJ1-4,TRBV7-8,TRBD1,CASSLGDRGPEKLFF,TGTGCCAGCAGCTTAGGAGACAGGGGGCCTGAAAAACTGTTTTTT
NA,TRBJ2-7,TRBV6-1,TRBD1,CASRERPGQGLSEQYF,TGTGCCAGCAGGGAAAGACCGGGACAGGGGTTGTCCGAGCAGTACTTC
many,TRBJ1-2,TRBV11-2,NA,CASQGGGYYGYTF,TGTGCCAGCCAGGGAGGGGGTTACTATGGCTACACCTTC
many,TRBJ2-3,TRBV2,TRBD1,CASSGQGANTQYF,TGTGCCAGCAGCGGACAGGGGGCTAATACGCAGTATTTT
many,TRBJ2-7,TRBV7-2,TRBD2,CASSPSGLGAYEQYF,TGTGCCAGCAGTCCTAGCGGCTTAGGAGCCTACGAGCAGTACTTC
many,TRBJ1-2,TRBV29-1,TRBD1,CSAEPPGQHYGYTF,TGCAGCGCCGAACCCCCGGGACAGCACTATGGCTACACCTTC